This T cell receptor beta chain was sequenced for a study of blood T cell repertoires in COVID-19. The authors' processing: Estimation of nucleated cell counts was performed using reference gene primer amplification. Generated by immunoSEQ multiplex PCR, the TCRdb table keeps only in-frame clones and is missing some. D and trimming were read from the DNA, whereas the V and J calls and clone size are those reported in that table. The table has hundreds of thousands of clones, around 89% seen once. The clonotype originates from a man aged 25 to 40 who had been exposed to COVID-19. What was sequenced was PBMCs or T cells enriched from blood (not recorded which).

CDR3 region: CSVRTGRGSEAFF. The CDR3 region has the DNA TGCAGCGTGCGGACAGGGCGGGGTAGTGAAGCTTTCTTT. The V and J genes are TRBV29-1 and TRBJ1-1; 8 bases match TRBD1. Losses at the gene ends were 6 bases for V and 7 bases for J; bases not matched to a gene: 10. CDR1 is SQVTM, CDR2 ANQGSEA, per germline. This CDR3 region has 13 residues.